These 19 T cell receptor beta chains share one sample of origin, sequenced in a study of blood T cell repertoires in COVID-19. The repertoire was sequenced with immunoSEQ multiplex PCR; TCRdb's copy has only in-frame clones and lacks some. This repertoire shows around 99,000 clones, around 88% found once; its top ten account for under 7%. Sequenced material: peripheral blood. These receptors were collected from a man in his forties or fifties with active or convalescent COVID-19.

The V gene is TRBV2, the J gene TRBJ1-6, with 7 nucleotides matching TRBD1. The CDR3 length is 13 residues. With V trimmed by 7 bases and J by 8 bases, 5 bases remained unmatched. Germline CDR1 is SNHLY and CDR2 is FYNNEI. CDR3 in DNA: TGTGCCAGCAATGACAGGGCCGATTCACCCCTCCACTTT. This encodes CASNDRADSPLHF. Looking up the rest from reference TRBV2 and TRBJ1-6 gives the full variable domain: EPEVTQTPSHQVTQMGQEVILRCVPISNHLYFYWYRQILGQKVEFLVSFYNNEISEKSEIFDDQFSVERPDGSNFTLKIRSTKLEDSAMYFCASNDRADSPLHFGNGTRLTVT.

J is TRBJ1-5 and V is TRBV13, with 7 bases fitting TRBD1. Trimming cost V 6 bases and J 6 bases; bases outside gene matches: 8. CDR1 PRHDT and CDR2 FYEKMQ come from the germline V gene (reference sequence). The CDR3 runs to 14 residues. The CDR3 is CASSAQGGGQPQHF. The CDR3 coding sequence is TGTGCCAGCAGTGCCCAGGGGGGCGGTCAGCCCCAGCATTTT.

V and J are TRBV6-4 and TRBJ2-2; a possible D gene is TRBD1 (7 bases). Germline CDR1 and CDR2: MRHNA and SNTAGT. Between the trimmed V and J ends, which lost 7 bases and 2 bases, there was a span of 17 bases. The CDR3 covers 16 residues. CDR3 amino acids: CASKEGGTVNTGELFF. The CDR3 DNA sequence: TGTGCCAGCAAAGAAGGCGGGACAGTTAACACCGGGGAGCTGTTTTTT.

Only one count was recorded for this clone. The rearrangement uses TRBV6-6 and TRBJ2-5, with 7 bases matching TRBD1. Per germline, CDR1 MNHNY and CDR2 SVGAGI (reference sequence). With 10 bases clipped from V and 5 bases from J, the junction kept 10 bases outside the gene matches. The CDR3 totals 13 residues. The CDR3 here is CATQRGGDETQYF. The CDR3 bases are TGTGCCACTCAACGAGGGGGCGATGAGACCCAGTACTTC.

The V and J genes are TRBV7-9 and TRBJ1-5; 9 bases align to TRBD1. CDR3 length: 13 amino acids. V dropped 5 bases and J dropped 5; count of bases not matched to a gene: 1. Germline V gene data show CDR1 as SEHNR and CDR2 as FQNEAQ (reference sequence). The CDR3 DNA is TGTGCCAGCAGCGGGGACAGGGATCAGCCCCAGCATTTT. Residues: CASSGDRDQPQHF.

The chain couples TRBV29-1 to TRBJ2-1, with D maybe TRBD1 (7 bases). Trimming left V 4 bases short and J 7 bases short, with 23 bases between. The CDR3 loop spans 16 amino acids. The V gene's germline CDR1 is SQVTM and CDR2 ANQGSEA. CDR3 protein: CSVGTPRLTGRNEQFF. In DNA, the CDR3 is TGCAGCGTTGGAACCCCCCGACTGACAGGGAGGAATGAGCAGTTCTTC.

The rearrangement joins TRBV6-5 to TRBJ2-3; 8 bases are a match to TRBD2. The CDR3 sequence is 15 residues long. The germline gives CDR1 MNHEY, CDR2 SVGAGI. V was pared by 2 bases and J by 4 bases, with 5 bases of the junction left unmatched. Here the CDR3 DNA reads TGTGCCAGCAGTTACACTAGCGGTCAAGCAGATACGCAGTATTTT. It is translated as CASSYTSGQADTQYF.

In regard to this clone: Germline is not matched at one junction end, which may reflect a read error. The chain couples TRBV30 to TRBJ2-1; 8 bases agree with TRBD2. Germline CDR1 and CDR2: GTSNPN and SVGIG (reference sequence). The CDR3 sequence is 14 residues long. The DNA of the CDR3 is TGTGCCTGGAGTGTACGTTCGGGCGGGAGGTACCGGATCTTC. Its protein product is CAWSVRSGGRYRIF. Together with reference TRBV30 and TRBJ2-1, the CDR3 gives the full variable domain: SQTIHQWPATLVQPVGSPLSLECTVEGTSNPNLYWYRQAAGRGLQLLFYSVGIGQISSEVPQNLSASRPQDRQFILSSKKLLLSDSGFYLCAWSVRSGGRYRIFGPGTRLTVL.

This chain connects TRBV29-1 to TRBJ2-5, with 7 bases matching TRBD1. The CDR3 loop spans 13 amino acids. Germline lookup yields CDR1 SQVTM and CDR2 ANQGSEA. Unmatched junction bases numbered 3, after V lost 0 bases and J lost 5 bases. In nucleotides, the CDR3 is TGCAGCGTTGAAGAGACAGGGATGGAGACCCAGTACTTC. The encoded protein is CSVEETGMETQYF.

The chain employs TRBV18 and TRBJ2-5; the match to TRBD2 covers 13 bases. CDR3 size: 17 residues. The V gene end was trimmed by 6 bases and the J gene end by 5 bases; junction bases not matched to a gene: 12. Germline V lookup: CDR1 KGHSH, CDR2 LQKENI. In DNA form, the CDR3 reads TGTGCCAGCTCGCAATCTCCGGGACTAGCGGGATTGGAGACCCAGTACTTC. Protein: CASSQSPGLAGLETQYF.

The chain uses TRBV28 and TRBJ2-4, with a possible D match to TRBD2 (6 bases). Per the germline V gene, CDR1 is MDHEN and CDR2 is SYDVKM. The CDR3 is made up of 16 amino acids. Trimming cost V 3 bases and J 3 bases, with 15 bases left between them. The CDR3 protein is CASSFLGGAHKNIQYF. The CDR3 DNA follows: TGTGCCAGCAGTTTTCTGGGGGGAGCACACAAAAACATTCAGTACTTC.

The chain joins TRBV30 to TRBJ2-7, with TRBD2 matching over 10 bases. The CDR3 has 14 residues. Germline V gene data show CDR1 as GTSNPN and CDR2 as SVGIG (reference sequence). V was pared by 3 bases and J by 9 bases, with 11 bases of the junction left unmatched. The CDR3 reads CAWSTRLAGSGQYF. The CDR3 bases are TGTGCCTGGAGCACCCGACTAGCGGGCTCGGGGCAGTACTTC.

The V and J genes are TRBV19 and TRBJ1-2; tentatively, D is TRBD1 (5 bases). Deletions cut 3 bases from V and 4 bases from J, with 15 bases between. The CDR3 has 15 amino acids. Germline assignment: CDR1 LNHDA and CDR2 SQIVND (reference sequence). CDR3 sequence: CASSIPTRASYGYTF. The CDR3 nucleotides read TGTGCCAGTAGTATCCCGACCAGGGCGAGCTATGGCTACACCTTC.

The sample holds one count of this clone. The chain uses TRBV7-8 and TRBJ1-5, with a possible D match to TRBD1 (5 bases). CDR3 length: 16 amino acids. Trimming took off 1 base at V and 5 bases at J, with 15 bases between the two ends. The germline CDR1 and CDR2 sequences are SGHVS and FQNEAQ. The CDR3 DNA sequence: TGTGCCAGCAGCTTAGTTGGGGGGTTTAACGATCAGCCCCAGCATTTT. It encodes CASSLVGGFNDQPQHF.

The V gene is TRBV6-5, the J gene TRBJ1-1; D is unclear. Germline CDR1 reads MNHEY; CDR2 reads SVGAGI. CDR3 length equals 11 residues. The V gene lost 7 bases and the J gene lost 4 bases, with 7 bases spanning the gap. CDR3 coding DNA: TGTGCCAGCAATTCCGGCACTGAAGCTTTCTTT. Its protein is CASNSGTEAFF.

The genes are TRBV7-9 and TRBJ1-5; TRBD1 matches at 9 bases. The CDR3 runs 17 residues. CDR1 and CDR2 from the germline V gene are SEHNR and FQNEAQ (reference sequence). V trimming: 5 bases; J trimming: 4 bases; junction bases outside the gene matches: 12. The CDR3 region is CASSPGTGLISNQPQHF. The CDR3, as DNA: TGTGCCAGCAGCCCCGGGACAGGGTTAATTTCTAATCAGCCCCAGCATTTT.

CDR3 sequence: CASSPQTGTVMGLARDAQYF. Here the CDR3 DNA reads TGTGCCAGCAGCCCACAAACCGGGACAGTAATGGGACTAGCGAGGGATGCCCAGTACTTC. The genes are TRBV7-6 and TRBJ2-5; TRBD2 agrees at 10 bases. The CDR3 loop spans 20 amino acids. Germline V gives CDR1 SGHVS, CDR2 FNYEAQ. Losses at the gene ends were 5 bases for V and 9 bases for J; bases not matched to a gene: 27.

This clone came up once. The chain links TRBV6-5 to TRBJ1-3; possible D gene TRBD1, 5 bases. The V end lost 6 bases, the J end lost 2 bases, and 11 bases lay between the germline ends. The CDR3 extends over 14 amino acids. Germline V gives CDR1 MNHEY, CDR2 SVGAGI. CDR3 loop: CASSRPGTGNTIYF. In DNA, the CDR3 is TGTGCCAGCAGCCGACCAGGGACTGGAAACACCATATATTTT.

This clone was seen a single time. The rearrangement links TRBV7-9 to TRBJ2-2; possible D gene TRBD1, 6 bases. The CDR3 runs to 12 residues. The V end was cut by 6 bases, the J end by 7 bases, with 9 bases between. CDR1 and CDR2 (germline): SEHNR, FQNEAQ (reference sequence). CDR3 loop: CASSPDSGELFF. The CDR3 nucleotides read TGTGCCAGCAGTCCGGACAGCGGGGAGCTGTTTTTT. Full variable domain (rest looked up from reference TRBV7-9 and TRBJ2-2): DTGVSQNPRHKITKRGQNVTFRCDPISEHNRLYWYRQTLGQGPEFLTYFQNEAQLEKSRLLSDRFSAERPKGSFSTLEIQRTEQGDSAMYLCASSPDSGELFFGEGSRLTVL.